This T cell receptor (beta chain) was recovered during a study of blood T cell repertoires in COVID-19. Per the authors' pipeline: Cell counts per sample came from amplifying reference gene primers. Libraries were prepared by immunoSEQ multiplex PCR; TCRdb keeps only in-frame clonotypes and omits some of them. V and J calls and clone size are as listed in that table; D and trimming were resolved from the DNA. The top ten hold approximately 5.3% of the sample, which has tens of thousands of clones, around 91% seen once. The CDR3 extends over 15 amino acids. CDR1 is LGHNA and CDR2 is YSLEER in the germline V gene. V lost 2 bases and J 8 bases, leaving 15 bases between the germline ends.

The V and J genes are TRBV4-3 and TRBJ2-2; D gene ambiguous. Source material: peripheral blood. The sequence was obtained from a human donor in a cohort sampled during active COVID-19. The CDR3 region has the DNA TGCGCCAGCAGCCAATCCTCCAACTGGGCGGGGGAGCTGTTTTTT. Translating gives CASSQSSNWAGELFF.